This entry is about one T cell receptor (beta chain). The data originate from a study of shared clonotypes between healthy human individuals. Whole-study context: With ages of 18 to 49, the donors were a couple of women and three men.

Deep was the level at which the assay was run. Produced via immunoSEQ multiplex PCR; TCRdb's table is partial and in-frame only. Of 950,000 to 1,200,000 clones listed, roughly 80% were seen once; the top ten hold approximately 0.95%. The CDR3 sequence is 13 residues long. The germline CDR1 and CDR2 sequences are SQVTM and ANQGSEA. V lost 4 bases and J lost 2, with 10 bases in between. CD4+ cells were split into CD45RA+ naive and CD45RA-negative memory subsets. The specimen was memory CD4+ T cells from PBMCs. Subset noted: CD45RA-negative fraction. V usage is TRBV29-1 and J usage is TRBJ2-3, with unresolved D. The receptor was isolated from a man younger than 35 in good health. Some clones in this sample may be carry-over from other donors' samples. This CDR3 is CSVAHSITDTQYF. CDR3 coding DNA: TGCAGCGTTGCCCACTCAATCACAGATACGCAGTATTTT.